This T cell receptor beta chain is drawn from a study of blood T cell repertoires in COVID-19. Produced via immunoSEQ multiplex PCR; TCRdb's table is partial and in-frame only. This sample has about 260,000 clones, with 80% to 90% found just once. On this clone itself: A single base is all that separates this from a far larger clone, so a read error is likely. The same CDR3 also results from other DNA sequences found in this sample.

The CDR3 length is 15 residues. The V gene end was trimmed by 5 bases and the J gene end by 1 base; junction bases not matched to a gene: 0. Germline values: CDR1 MDHEN, CDR2 SYDVKM. The TCR was taken from a woman aged 18 to 35 who had recovered from COVID-19. The chain is built from TRBV28 and TRBJ2-3; TRBD2 agrees at 13 bases. Sequenced input: PBMCs or T cells enriched from blood (not recorded which). CDR3 residues: CASSGLAGGTDTQYF. In nucleotides, the CDR3 is TGTGCCAGCAGTGGACTAGCGGGGGGCACAGATACGCAGTATTTT.